This T cell receptor beta chain derives from a study of blood T cells in healthy people across ages. Study-level background: Roughly one uniquely barcoded beta molecule per two T cells was captured.

This clonotype was detected many times. Trimming took 5 bases from V and 6 from J; bases not matched to a gene: 4. The CDR3 has 14 amino acids. CDR1 is KGHDR and CDR2 is SFDVKD in the germline V gene. Primers used in a second PCR of about 6 to 11 cycles were a sample-barcoded 5' primer and a J-beta primer mix. The template-switch adaptor was a 5' adaptor with 12 random nucleotides. It tagged each cDNA molecule. TCRdb analysed the 5' RACE reads with MiXCR anew, one entry per CDR3 protein. Of around 900,000 distinct CDR3 sequences detected, around 28% appear once; the ten largest clones hold around 16%.

The receptor was isolated from a woman older than 75 in good health. The chain employs TRBV24-1 and TRBJ2-1; 9 bases align to TRBD2. The sequenced sample consisted of blood. The CDR3 coding sequence is TGTGCCACCAGTGGCGGGGGGGCCGGCAATGAGCAGTTCTTC. This encodes CATSGGGAGNEQFF.